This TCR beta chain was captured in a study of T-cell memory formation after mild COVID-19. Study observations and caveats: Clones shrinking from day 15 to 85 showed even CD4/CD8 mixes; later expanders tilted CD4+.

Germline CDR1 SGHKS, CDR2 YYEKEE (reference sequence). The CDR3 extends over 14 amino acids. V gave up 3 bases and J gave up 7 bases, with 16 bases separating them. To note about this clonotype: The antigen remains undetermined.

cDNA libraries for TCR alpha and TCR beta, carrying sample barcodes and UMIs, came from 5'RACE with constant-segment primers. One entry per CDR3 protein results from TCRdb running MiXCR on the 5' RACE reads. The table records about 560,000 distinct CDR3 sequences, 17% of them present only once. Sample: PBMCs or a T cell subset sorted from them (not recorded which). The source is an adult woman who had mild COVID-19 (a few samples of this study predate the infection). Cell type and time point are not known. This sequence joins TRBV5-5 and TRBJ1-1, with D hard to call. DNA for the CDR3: TGTGCCAGCAGCTCGTTCATGGGGTGGCTTGAAGCTTTCTTT. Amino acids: CASSSFMGWLEAFF. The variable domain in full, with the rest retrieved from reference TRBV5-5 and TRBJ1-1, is DAGVTQSPTHLIKTRGQQVTLRCSPISGHKSVSWYQQVLGQGPQFIFQYYEKEERGRGNFPDRFSARQFPNYSSELNVNALLLGDSALYLCASSSFMGWLEAFFGQGTRLTVV.